This T cell receptor (beta chain) was identified in a study of T-cell reconstitution after alpha-beta-depleted transplantation in children. Study results and limitations: There were some patients whose high TCRbeta diversity at day 60 came from surviving recipient T cells and thymic progenitors. Several hundred rapidly expanded clones from non-depleted graft cells reportedly supplied alpha-beta T cells about two months post-transplant. Newly produced T cells mostly provided counts and TCRbeta diversity after one year, as hyperexpanded clones declined.

Preparation of the TCRbeta library was carried out with unique molecular identifiers. One entry per CDR3 protein results from TCRdb running MiXCR on the PCR reads. The table lists roughly 100,000 distinct CDR3 sequences, under 9% of them singletons, with about 17% in the top ten. This clonotype appeared a few times. What it recognizes is unknown. The CDR3 is made up of 16 amino acids. The V end was cut by 4 bases, the J end by 1 base, with 17 bases between. Germline assignment: CDR1 SGHKS and CDR2 YYEKEE (reference sequence). The chain carries TRBV5-5 and TRBJ2-5, with D unclear. Sequences were derived from PBMCs, sampled before TCRalphabeta/CD19-depleted stem cell transplant. The origin of this receptor is a boy younger than 10 with acute lymphoblastic leukemia, due to receive a stem cell transplant. The CDR3 protein is CASSPYSTDLQETQYF. CDR3 nucleotides: TGTGCCAGCAGCCCTTACTCGACTGATCTCCAAGAGACCCAGTACTTC.